This passage covers 25 T cell receptor beta chains from one sample sequenced in a study of patients and donors after allogeneic stem cell transplantation. MiXCR was run by TCRdb on the RT-PCR reads, yielding one entry per CDR3 protein. The top ten hold roughly 6% of the sample, which has 920,000 or so distinct CDR3 sequences, approximately 18% seen once. The sample taken for sequencing was blood, either unsorted or a sorted T cell fraction (not recorded which). These receptors all come from a human donor who was either an allogeneic HSCT recipient or a stem cell or donor lymphocyte infusion donor (not recorded which). It is not recorded whose cells these are; they may come from a transplant donor.

This clonotype turned up a few times. The chain uses TRBV6-2 or TRBV6-3 and TRBJ2-3; D possibly corresponds to TRBD2 (7 bases). This CDR3 comprises 12 residues. Germline V lookup: CDR1 MNHEY, CDR2 SVGEGT. Trimming shortened V by 5 bases and J by 9 bases, and 12 bases separated the two germline ends. The CDR3 loop reads CASSQAGATQYF. For the CDR3, the DNA is TGTGCCAGCAGTCAGGCGGGGGCGACGCAGTATTTT.

The sample holds a few counts of this clonotype. V and J are TRBV12-3 or TRBV12-4 and TRBJ1-5; tentatively, D is TRBD1 (5 bases). The CDR3 sequence is 15 residues long. The V end was cut by 5 bases, the J end by 2 bases, with 13 bases between. The CDR3 sequence is CASSAGGVGNQPQHF. CDR3 bases: TGTGCCAGCAGTGCCGGGGGGGTCGGCAATCAGCCCCAGCATTTT.

This chain connects TRBV20-1 to TRBJ2-1; 8 bases are a match to TRBD2. The CDR3 is 15 residues long. From germline, CDR1 is DFQATT and CDR2 SNEGSKA (reference sequence). The V segment lost 0 bases and the J segment 7 bases; nucleotides outside the gene matches: 8. This CDR3 reads CSAREAGAGRNEQFF. In DNA form, the CDR3 reads TGCAGTGCTAGAGAAGCGGGAGCCGGTAGGAATGAGCAGTTCTTC.

This clonotype was seen only a few times. The CDR3 loop is CASSYDWSSGNTIYF. DNA of the CDR3: TGTGCCAGCAGTTACGACTGGAGCTCTGGAAACACCATATATTTT. The chain carries TRBV6-5 and TRBJ1-3, with no clear D. Trimming removed 2 bases at V and 0 bases at J, with 8 bases between. Germline V lookup: CDR1 MNHEY, CDR2 SVGAGI. The CDR3 is 15 residues long.

This clonotype was detected a few times. This rearrangement joins TRBV7-9 to TRBJ1-1, with 8 bases aligning to TRBD1. The germline gives CDR1 SEHNR, CDR2 FQNEAQ (reference sequence). This CDR3 comprises 14 residues. The ends lost 5 bases at V and 5 bases at J; junction bases unmatched: 7. The CDR3: CASSLRDRRTEAFF. CDR3 nucleotide sequence: TGTGCCAGCAGCCTCCGGGACAGGAGGACTGAAGCTTTCTTT. Using reference TRBV7-9 and TRBJ1-1 for the parts outside the CDR3, the full variable domain is DTGVSQNPRHKITKRGQNVTFRCDPISEHNRLYWYRQTLGQGPEFLTYFQNEAQLEKSRLLSDRFSAERPKGSFSTLEIQRTEQGDSAMYLCASSLRDRRTEAFFGQGTRLTVV.

This clonotype was seen a handful of times. V and J are TRBV5-6 and TRBJ2-5; tentative D call: TRBD1 (6 bases). Trimming removed 4 bases at V and 5 bases at J, with 18 bases between. CDR1 is SGHDT and CDR2 is YYEEEE in the germline V gene. This CDR3 contains 15 residues. Here the CDR3 DNA reads TGTGCCAGCAGCGGGGTGGGTCAGGGGTCGGAGACCCAGTACTTC. It encodes CASSGVGQGSETQYF. Variable domain in full (rest from reference TRBV5-6 and TRBJ2-5): DAGVTQSPTHLIKTRGQQVTLRCSPKSGHDTVSWYQQALGQGPQFIFQYYEEEERQRGNFPDRFSGHQFPNYSSELNVNALLLGDSALYLCASSGVGQGSETQYFGPGTRLLVL.

This clonotype was seen many times. The chain uses TRBV4-2 and TRBJ2-7; D might be TRBD2 (5 bases). Between the trimmed V and J ends, which lost 1 base and 5 bases, there was a span of 15 bases. This CDR3 is 15 amino acids long. The V gene's germline CDR1 is LGHNA and CDR2 YNFKEQ. CDR3 protein: CASSQARRVFDEQYF. CDR3 DNA sequence: TGTGCCAGCAGCCAAGCTCGGCGGGTTTTCGACGAGCAGTACTTC.

This clonotype showed up many times. V gene TRBV29-1 combines with J gene TRBJ2-1; tentatively, D is TRBD1 (6 bases). With 5 bases removed from V and 7 bases from J, the gap between germline ends came to 9 bases. This CDR3 region has 11 residues. Germline CDR1 is SQVTM and CDR2 is ANQGSEA. CDR3 coding DNA: TGCAGCGTTCCCCAGGGGAATGAGCAGTTCTTC. It translates to CSVPQGNEQFF.

This clonotype was counted a few times. The V gene is TRBV15, the J gene TRBJ2-7; no reliable D call. This CDR3 spans 13 amino acids. CDR1 LNHNV and CDR2 YYDKDF come from the germline V gene (reference sequence). The germline V and J ends were trimmed by 5 bases and 3 bases, with 11 bases remaining between them. This CDR3 is CATSDLGNYEQYF. CDR3 DNA sequence: TGTGCCACCAGCGACTTGGGGAACTACGAGCAGTACTTC.

V is TRBV2 and J is TRBJ2-3; tentative D call: TRBD1 (6 bases). The CDR3 consists of 14 residues. Trimming took off 10 bases at V and 6 bases at J, with 20 bases between the two ends. Germline values: CDR1 SNHLY, CDR2 FYNNEI. CDR3 sequence: CANRHRAGGDTQYF. DNA for the CDR3: TGTGCCAACAGACACAGGGCCGGTGGGGATACGCAGTATTTT.

The CDR3 bases are TGTGCCAGCAGCTCCCGGACAGGGAACTATAGCAATCAGCCCCAGCATTTT. Residues: CASSSRTGNYSNQPQHF. The chain joins TRBV13 to TRBJ1-5; TRBD1 aligns across 8 bases. The CDR3 sequence is 17 residues long. In germline, CDR1 is PRHDT, CDR2 FYEKMQ (reference sequence). V trimming: 4 bases; J trimming: 0 bases; junction bases outside the gene matches: 8. The complete variable domain, with remaining parts taken from reference TRBV13 and TRBJ1-5, reads AAGVIQSPRHLIKEKRETATLKCYPIPRHDTVYWYQQGPGQDPQFLISFYEKMQSDKGSIPDRFSAQQFSDYHSELNMSSLELGDSALYFCASSSRTGNYSNQPQHFGDGTRLSIL.

The chain is built from TRBV14 and TRBJ1-4; weak D call: TRBD1 (5 bases). CDR1 is SGHDN and CDR2 is FVKESK in the germline V gene. Trimming stripped 1 base from V and 13 bases from J, with 7 bases between. The CDR3 is 11 residues long. CDR3 sequence: CASSQAGGLFF. The CDR3 DNA reads TGTGCCAGCAGCCAAGCTGGGGGACTGTTTTTT.

V usage is TRBV6-2 or TRBV6-3 and J usage is TRBJ2-5; D unclear. V lost 2 bases, J lost 9 bases, and 10 bases lay in between. This CDR3 comprises 12 residues. Germline CDR1 MNHEY, CDR2 SVGEGT. The CDR3 region is CASSYMAASQYF. For the CDR3, the DNA is TGTGCCAGCAGTTACATGGCGGCTTCCCAGTACTTC.

This rearrangement joins TRBV5-1 to TRBJ2-7; D perhaps matches TRBD2 (5 bases). Trimming removed 0 bases from V and 3 bases from J, with 13 bases in between. CDR1 and CDR2 (germline): SGHRS, YFSETQ. The CDR3 runs to 15 residues. As DNA, the CDR3 is TGCGCCAGCAGCTTGGGCATGGGGAGTTTCTACGAGCAGTACTTC. Translating gives CASSLGMGSFYEQYF.

The chain carries TRBV27 and TRBJ2-5, with a weak D call TRBD1 (5 bases). Germline CDR1 is MNHEY and CDR2 is SMNVEV (reference sequence). Trimming cost V 5 bases and J 5 bases, with 15 bases left between them. This CDR3 comprises 14 residues. CDR3 DNA: TGTGCCAGCAGTCCCCAGGGTAACCGGGAGACCCAGTACTTC. As protein: CASSPQGNRETQYF.

This clonotype came up many times. The chain combines TRBV29-1 with TRBJ1-1; no clear D gene. The V end lost 4 bases, the J end lost 0 bases, and 3 bases lay between the germline ends. Germline V gene lookup returns CDR1 SQVTM and CDR2 ANQGSEA. The CDR3 covers 11 residues. The CDR3 sequence: CSVVVNTEAFF. In nucleotides, the CDR3 is TGCAGCGTTGTAGTGAACACTGAAGCTTTCTTT.

In its sample, this clonotype was seen a few times. J is TRBJ2-6 and V is TRBV6-2 or TRBV6-3; D not resolved. Per germline, CDR1 MNHEY and CDR2 SVGEGT. The CDR3 has 15 residues. The V end was cut by 7 bases, the J end by 0 bases, with 10 bases between. For the CDR3, the DNA is TGTGCCAGCATTACCCCCCGCTCTGGGGCCAACGTCCTGACTTTC. As protein: CASITPRSGANVLTF.

This clonotype has more than one count but fewer than ten. The rearrangement uses TRBV10-3 and TRBJ1-2; a possible D gene is TRBD1 (5 bases). V lost 6 bases to trimming and J lost 8 bases, with 16 bases between them. Per the germline V gene, CDR1 is ENHRY and CDR2 is SYGVKD. The CDR3 consists of 13 residues. CDR3 residues: CAISPGREAGYTF. DNA of the CDR3: TGTGCCATCAGCCCGGGACGTGAGGCGGGCTACACCTTC.

The CDR3 nucleotides are TGCAGTGCTAGGACAGGGGCGGACCGGGAGCAGTACTTC. It yields the protein CSARTGADREQYF. This sequence joins TRBV20-1 and TRBJ2-7, with 8 bases matching TRBD1. The germline V gene encodes CDR1 DFQATT and CDR2 SNEGSKA (reference sequence). This CDR3 is 13 amino acids long. With V trimmed by 3 bases and J by 7 bases, 8 bases remained unmatched.

The chain has TRBV5-6 and TRBJ1-6; 8 bases fit TRBD1. The V gene end was trimmed by 0 bases and the J gene end by 8 bases; junction bases not matched to a gene: 4. The CDR3 is 15 amino acids. Germline V gives CDR1 SGHDT, CDR2 YYEEEE. In nucleotides, the CDR3 is TGTGCCAGCAGCTTGGTAGTGACAGGGGATTCACCCCTCCACTTT. Residues: CASSLVVTGDSPLHF.

The chain employs TRBV12-3 or TRBV12-4 and TRBJ1-1; D not resolved. Trimming took off 3 bases at V and 13 bases at J, with 15 bases between the two ends. This CDR3 region has 12 residues. The CDR3 DNA reads TGTGCCAGCAGTTTCACTCCGGTCGAGGGTTTCTTT. Residues: CASSFTPVEGFF.

This clonotype was observed a handful of times. The rearrangement uses TRBV6-5 and TRBJ2-3, with 11 bases that match TRBD1. The germline CDR1 and CDR2 sequences are MNHEY and SVGAGI. J lost 4 bases, V lost 0 bases, and 3 bases had no gene match. CDR3 length: 16 residues. CDR3 sequence reads: CASSYSGTGGSDTQYF. CDR3 in DNA: TGTGCCAGCAGTTACTCGGGGACAGGGGGTTCAGATACGCAGTATTTT.

The chain joins TRBV10-2 to TRBJ2-5, with 11 bases lining up with TRBD2. The CDR3 sequence is 16 residues long. Germline lookup yields CDR1 WSHSY and CDR2 SAAADI. With V trimmed by 6 bases and J by 0 bases, 6 bases remained unmatched. The CDR3, as DNA: TGCGCCAGCAGCAAGTTAGCGGGAGGGCACCAAGAGACCCAGTACTTC. This sequence encodes CASSKLAGGHQETQYF.

At least ten counts were recorded for this clonotype. The chain links TRBV7-8 to TRBJ1-5; D is possibly TRBD1 (5 bases). Per the germline V gene, CDR1 is SGHVS and CDR2 is FQNEAQ. This CDR3 has 14 amino acids. Trimming pared 0 bases from V and 4 bases from J, leaving 7 bases between. The CDR3 here is CASSLAGTNQPQHF. The DNA for the CDR3 is TGTGCCAGCAGCTTAGCGGGGACGAATCAGCCCCAGCATTTT.

This clonotype was seen only a few times. This sequence joins TRBV30 and TRBJ1-5; weak D call: TRBD1 (5 bases). V dropped 0 bases and J dropped 1 base, with 19 bases sitting between them. The CDR3 spans 18 residues. Germline loops: CDR1 GTSNPN, CDR2 SVGIG (reference sequence). CDR3 protein: CAWSVPRLGGESNQPQHF. The CDR3 nucleotides read TGTGCCTGGAGTGTACCTCGGCTTGGGGGGGAAAGCAATCAGCCCCAGCATTTT.